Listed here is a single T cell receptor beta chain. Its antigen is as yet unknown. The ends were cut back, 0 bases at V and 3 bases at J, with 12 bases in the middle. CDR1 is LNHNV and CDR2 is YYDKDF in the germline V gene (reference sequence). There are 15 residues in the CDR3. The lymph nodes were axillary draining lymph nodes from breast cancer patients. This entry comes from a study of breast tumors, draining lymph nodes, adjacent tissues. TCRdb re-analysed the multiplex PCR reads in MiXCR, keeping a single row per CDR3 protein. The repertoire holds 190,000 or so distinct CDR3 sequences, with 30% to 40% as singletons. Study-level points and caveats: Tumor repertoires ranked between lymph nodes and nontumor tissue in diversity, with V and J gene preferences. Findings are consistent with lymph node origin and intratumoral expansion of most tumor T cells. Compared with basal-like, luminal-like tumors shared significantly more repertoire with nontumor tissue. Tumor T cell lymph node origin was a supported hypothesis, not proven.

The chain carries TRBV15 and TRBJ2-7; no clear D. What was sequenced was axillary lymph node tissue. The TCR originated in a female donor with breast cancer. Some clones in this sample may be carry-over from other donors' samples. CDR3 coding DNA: TGTGCCACCAGCAGAGATCCAAGGGAAGGCTACGAGCAGTACTTC. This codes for CATSRDPREGYEQYF.